This entry lists 13 T cell receptor beta chains sequenced from one sample in a study of cytomegalovirus exposure and HLA in healthy donors (dated by TCRdb to the late 2010s). Libraries were built with the immunoSEQ multiplex PCR assay. A mixture of 60 forward primers for TCR Vbeta segments and 13 reverse primers for TCR Jbeta segments was used in the multiplex PCR. TCRdb holds this immuneACCESS table with in-frame rearrangements only. Some clones are missing; in checked studies, unresolved V genes explain under half, and the rest has no known cause. This sample lists 140,000 or so clones; more than 80% were detected once. The ten most abundant clones make up about 4.3% of the sample. Sequenced: PBMCs. These receptors came from a woman aged 40 to 55 in good health and CMV-seropositive.

This rearrangement joins TRBV18 to TRBJ2-7; D might be TRBD1 (6 bases). This CDR3 has 12 residues. Deletions cut 5 bases from V and 2 bases from J, with 7 bases between. Germline CDR1 reads KGHSH; CDR2 reads LQKENI. CDR3 nucleotides: TGTGCCAGCTCAGGGGACACCTACGAGCAGTACTTC. Translation: CASSGDTYEQYF.

This chain uses TRBV29-1 with TRBJ1-5; D is unclear. V dropped 5 bases and J dropped 0 bases, with 8 bases sitting between them. Germline V gene lookup returns CDR1 SQVTM and CDR2 ANQGSEA. CDR3 size: 13 residues. The DNA for the CDR3 is TGCAGCGTTTTGGGAGATAGCAATCAGCCCCAGCATTTT. This codes for CSVLGDSNQPQHF.

The table lists this clone with a count of one. At one boundary the junction diverges from the germline segment, which might be a read error. V is TRBV7-7 and J is TRBJ2-1; possibly TRBD2 for D (6 bases). The CDR3 runs to 15 residues. Germline V gene sequence: CDR1 SSHAT, CDR2 FNYEAQ (reference sequence). CDR3 loop: CASSSSPSAYNEQFF. For the CDR3, the DNA is TGTGCTAGCAGCTCCTCTCCTAGCGCATACAATGAGCAGTTCTTC.

The rearrangement joins TRBV27 to TRBJ2-1; D unresolved. Germline V gives CDR1 MNHEY, CDR2 SMNVEV (reference sequence). CDR3 length equals 13 residues. Trimming pared 4 bases from V and 4 bases from J, leaving 8 bases between. The CDR3 region is CASSYSEYNEQFF. Written as DNA, the CDR3 is TGTGCCAGCAGTTATTCCGAGTACAATGAGCAGTTCTTC.

The V and J genes are TRBV28 and TRBJ2-7, with 11 nucleotides matching TRBD2. V lost 7 bases to trimming and J lost 0 bases; unmatched junction nucleotides: 5. The CDR3 totals 15 residues. CDR1 and CDR2 from the germline V gene are MDHEN and SYDVKM. The CDR3 here is CASTSSGGVSYEQYF. The CDR3 DNA sequence: TGTGCCAGCACCAGTAGCGGGGGGGTCTCCTACGAGCAGTACTTC. The full variable domain, its missing parts supplied by reference TRBV28 and TRBJ2-7, is DVKVTQSSRYLVKRTGEKVFLECVQDMDHENMFWYRQDPGLGLRLIYFSYDVKMKEKGDIPEGYSVSREKKERFSLILESASTNQTSMYLCASTSSGGVSYEQYFGPGTRLTVT.

This rearrangement joins TRBV5-1 to TRBJ2-5; tentatively, D is TRBD2 (5 bases). The DNA end is a closer match to TRBJ2-7, so the J assignment may be wrong. This CDR3 is built from 19 residues. The germline CDR1 and CDR2 sequences are SGHRS and YFSETQ. The chain's CDR3 is CASSLVKLPGAAQSYEQYF. For the CDR3, the DNA is TGCGCCAGCAGCTTGGTTAAGCTACCTGGAGCGGCTCAATCCTACGAGCAGTACTTC.

The J gene is TRBJ2-1, the V gene TRBV5-1; TRBD2 agrees at 10 bases. CDR1 is SGHRS and CDR2 is YFSETQ in the germline V gene. This CDR3 spans 16 amino acids. V was clipped by 5 bases and J by 6 bases; unmatched bases: 11. The CDR3, as DNA: TGCGCCAGCAGTAAGGGGGAGCGGGGGGGCCGCAATGAGCAGTTCTTC. It is translated as CASSKGERGGRNEQFF.

This clone was counted between two and nine times. The chain combines TRBV27 with TRBJ2-7, with 8 bases that match TRBD1. Germline assignment: CDR1 MNHEY and CDR2 SMNVEV (reference sequence). This CDR3 is built from 13 residues. Trimming removed 2 bases from V and 6 bases from J; junction bases left unmatched: 3. CDR3: CASSLPGQGEQYF. CDR3 bases: TGTGCCAGCAGTTTACCCGGACAGGGCGAGCAGTACTTC.

The V gene is TRBV5-1, the J gene TRBJ1-4; D possibly corresponds to TRBD1 (6 bases). V was trimmed by 3 bases and J by 8 bases, leaving 17 bases between them. The CDR3 loop spans 15 amino acids. Germline CDR1 is SGHRS and CDR2 is YFSETQ. The CDR3 DNA follows: TGCGCCAGCAGCTATGTTCAGGGGCTTCGGGAAAAACTGTTTTTT. Protein: CASSYVQGLREKLFF.

The genes are TRBV9 and TRBJ2-5, with D maybe TRBD2 (7 bases). CDR3 size: 16 residues. V was trimmed by 0 bases and J by 5 bases, leaving 17 bases between them. Germline values: CDR1 SGDLS, CDR2 YYNGEE. DNA for the CDR3: TGTGCCAGCAGCGTAGAGGGCGGGGGCCTGCTCGAGACCCAGTACTTC. Translating it yields CASSVEGGGLLETQYF. The full variable domain, its missing parts supplied by reference TRBV9 and TRBJ2-5, is DSGVTQTPKHLITATGQRVTLRCSPRSGDLSVYWYQQSLDQGLQFLIQYYNGEERAKGNILERFSAQQFPDLHSELNLSSLELGDSALYFCASSVEGGGLLETQYFGPGTRLLVL.

The gene calls are TRBV11-2 and TRBJ1-4, with D possibly TRBD1 on 5 matching bases. The V end was cut by 3 bases, the J end by 7 bases, with 9 bases between. CDR3 size: 13 residues. CDR1 SGHAT and CDR2 FQNNGV come from the germline V gene. This chain's CDR3 is CASSFGTAEKLFF. In nucleotides, the CDR3 is TGTGCCAGCAGCTTTGGGACTGCTGAAAAACTGTTTTTT.

The V and J genes are TRBV20-1 and TRBJ2-5, with TRBD1 matching over 7 bases. The V gene end was trimmed by 4 bases and the J gene end by 5 bases; junction bases not matched to a gene: 1. Germline CDR1 reads DFQATT; CDR2 reads SNEGSKA (reference sequence). This CDR3 contains 11 residues. For the CDR3, the DNA is TGCAGTGCTACGACAGGGGAGACCCAGTACTTC. It codes for CSATTGETQYF.

This clone was detected only once. The chain recombines TRBV6-5 with TRBJ2-7; 11 bases fit TRBD2. V was clipped by 8 bases and J by 5 bases; unmatched bases: 11. Germline lookup yields CDR1 MNHEY and CDR2 SVGAGI. This CDR3 spans 15 amino acids. The CDR3 bases are TGTGCCAGCGAGGTAGCGGGAGGGCCGATGGACGAGCAGTACTTC. Translated: CASEVAGGPMDEQYF.